Here is one T cell receptor (beta chain) with its context. This sample was included in a study of blood T cell repertoires in COVID-19. Assay used: immunoSEQ multiplex PCR; TCRdb lists only in-frame clones, some missing. Among a few hundred thousand clones listed, approximately 86% were seen once. This CDR3 contains 12 residues. Germline V CDR1 and CDR2: SGHDT, YYEEEE. Deletions cut 3 bases from V and 6 bases from J, with 7 bases between. The origin of this receptor is an older woman with COVID-19, enrolled during active disease. Sequencing used peripheral blood. This sequence joins TRBV5-6 and TRBJ2-1; possible D gene TRBD2, 5 bases. CDR3: CASSWTGNEQFF. In DNA form, the CDR3 reads TGTGCCAGCAGCTGGACTGGCAATGAGCAGTTCTTC. Drawing the rest from reference TRBV5-6 and TRBJ2-1, the complete variable domain is DAGVTQSPTHLIKTRGQQVTLRCSPKSGHDTVSWYQQALGQGPQFIFQYYEEEERQRGNFPDRFSGHQFPNYSSELNVNALLLGDSALYLCASSWTGNEQFFGPGTRLTVL.